Shown below are 19 T cell receptor beta chains from a single sample sequenced in a study of spatial heterogeneity in lung cancer. Each CDR3 protein is one row after TCRdb ran MiXCR on the 5' RACE reads. This sample has around 1,500 distinct CDR3 sequences, with 15% found just once. General study findings and limits: The study found that expanded intratumoral alpha and beta TCR counts tracked tumor mutation counts.

Their antigen targets remain unknown. Time point indicated: sample taken at primary tumor resection. The sequenced sample was lung tumor tissue, obtained at surgery. The receptors come from a male donor with early-stage non-small cell lung cancer.

This clonotype is labeled medium-sized. The rearrangement links TRBV6-2 or TRBV6-3 to TRBJ1-4; no firm D call. The CDR3 covers 11 residues. CDR1 and CDR2 (germline): MNHEY, SVGEGT. V dropped 9 bases and J dropped 5 bases, with 7 bases sitting between them. CDR3 DNA: TGTGCCAGTCGTGTGAATGAAAAACTGTTTTTT. Amino acid sequence: CASRVNEKLFF.

Notes on this clonotype: This may stem from a read error, because a much larger clone lies one nucleotide away. The chain combines TRBV6-5 with TRBJ2-5; 10 bases are shared with TRBD2. CDR1 and CDR2 from the germline V gene are MNHEY and SVGAGI. Trimming took 4 bases from V and 4 from J; bases not matched to a gene: 15. This CDR3 has 18 amino acids. The CDR3 sequence is CASSFPSGGATPGETQYF. In DNA form, the CDR3 reads TGTGCCAGCAGTTTCCCCAGCGGGGGGGCAACGCCGGGAGAGACCCAGTACTTC.

In this sample, this clonotype is large. V gene TRBV6-5 combines with J gene TRBJ1-4; D ambiguous. CDR1 is MNHEY and CDR2 is SVGAGI in the germline V gene. V shed 4 bases and J shed 8 bases, with 17 bases lying between them. This CDR3 contains 15 residues. The CDR3 sequence is CASSSRTFPPEKLFF. In DNA, the CDR3 is TGTGCCAGCAGTTCCAGGACTTTTCCCCCCGAAAAACTGTTTTTT.

This clonotype qualifies as medium-sized. V is TRBV4-1 and J is TRBJ2-7; D is uncertain. The CDR3 extends over 13 amino acids. V was pared by 4 bases and J by 3 bases, with 10 bases between. CDR1 and CDR2 from the germline V gene are MGHRA and YSYEKL. The CDR3 region has the DNA TGCGCCAGCAGCCCGGAACAGCTCTACGAGCAGTACTTC. It codes for CASSPEQLYEQYF.

This clonotype is labeled as medium-sized. The V call is TRBV7-6, the J call TRBJ2-7, with a weak D call TRBD1 (5 bases). Trimming took off 3 bases at V and 5 bases at J, with 11 bases between the two ends. The V gene's germline CDR1 is SGHVS and CDR2 FNYEAQ. This CDR3 has 13 residues. CDR3 bases: TGTGCCAGCAGCTTGGGTCAAGGGGACGAGCAGTACTTC. Its protein is CASSLGQGDEQYF.

In this sample, this clonotype is medium-sized. The CDR3 DNA sequence: TGTGCCAGCAGTTCCCAGGGGCAGGGCGGGGACGAGCAGTACTTC. Its protein product is CASSSQGQGGDEQYF. V gene TRBV12-3 or TRBV12-4 combines with J gene TRBJ2-7, with D perhaps being TRBD1 or TRBD2 (6 bases each). The V end lost 4 bases, the J end lost 5 bases, and 18 bases lay between the germline ends. This CDR3 comprises 15 residues.

This clonotype was detected only a few times. V and J are TRBV20-1 and TRBJ2-3, with a possible D match to TRBD2 (6 bases). Germline lookup yields CDR1 DFQATT and CDR2 SNEGSKA (reference sequence). V was cut by 6 bases and J by 6 bases, with 22 bases left in between. This CDR3 is 15 amino acids long. CDR3 DNA: TGCAGTGCAACGTCCCCCGGGAAGGGGAGGGATACGCAGTATTTT. Translated: CSATSPGKGRDTQYF.

This chain uses TRBV10-3 with TRBJ1-5; TRBD1 aligns across 8 bases. V lost 10 bases and J lost 5; bases outside the gene matches: 16. Germline lookup yields CDR1 ENHRY and CDR2 SYGVKD. The CDR3 contains 16 residues. This chain's CDR3 is CATGGQGGLNDQPQHF. The CDR3 region has the DNA TGTGCCACAGGCGGACAGGGAGGGCTGAACGATCAGCCCCAGCATTTT.

V is TRBV5-1 and J is TRBJ2-3, with 8 bases fitting TRBD2. This CDR3 spans 14 amino acids. Trimming removed 4 bases from V and 6 bases from J; junction bases left unmatched: 7. Germline V gene lookup returns CDR1 SGHRS and CDR2 YFSETQ. The CDR3 DNA sequence: TGCGCCAGCAGCCGAGCGGGAGTAGCCGATACGCAGTATTTT. This translates into CASSRAGVADTQYF.

This clonotype was detected a few times. The chain uses TRBV6-2 or TRBV6-3 and TRBJ1-2; D perhaps matches TRBD1 (6 bases). The V gene lost 11 bases and the J gene lost 0 bases, with 19 bases spanning the gap. The CDR3 is made up of 15 amino acids. Germline CDR1 and CDR2: MNHEY and SVGEGT. The CDR3 loop reads CASRQGTPANYGYTF. CDR3 nucleotides: TGTGCCTCCCGGCAGGGGACCCCAGCTAACTATGGCTACACCTTC.

This clonotype is labeled as medium-sized (0.01 to 0.1%). The chain employs TRBV27 and TRBJ1-1; no firm D call. The CDR3 spans 13 residues. Germline V lookup: CDR1 MNHEY, CDR2 SMNVEV (reference sequence). V gave up 5 bases and J gave up 5 bases, with 12 bases separating them. The DNA of the CDR3 is TGTGCCAGCAGTATCTTAGGGCTGACTGAAGCTTTCTTT. It translates to CASSILGLTEAFF.

This clonotype is medium-sized by share. The chain combines TRBV7-3 with TRBJ2-3; TRBD1 matches at 7 bases. V lost 5 bases, J lost 4 bases, and 9 bases stayed unmatched. Germline values: CDR1 SGHTA, CDR2 FQGTGA. The length of the CDR3 is 15 residues. The CDR3 coding sequence is TGTGCCAGCAGCCCGACAGGGTTCGGGTCAGATACGCAGTATTTT. This gives the protein CASSPTGFGSDTQYF.

Relative to its sample, this clonotype is medium-sized. This rearrangement joins TRBV19 to TRBJ1-5; 8 nucleotides align to TRBD1. V lost 5 bases and J lost 2; bases outside the gene matches: 8. Per germline, CDR1 LNHDA and CDR2 SQIVND (reference sequence). The CDR3 has 16 residues. DNA for the CDR3: TGTGCCAGTAGTTTATCCCTGACAGGGGGCAATCAGCCCCAGCATTTT. Its protein product is CASSLSLTGGNQPQHF. Drawing the rest from reference TRBV19 and TRBJ1-5, the complete variable domain is DGGITQSPKYLFRKEGQNVTLSCEQNLNHDAMYWYRQDPGQGLRLIYYSQIVNDFQKGDIAEGYSVSREKKESFPLTVTSAQKNPTAFYLCASSLSLTGGNQPQHFGDGTRLSIL.

This chain connects TRBV5-8 to TRBJ2-7; D is possibly TRBD1 or TRBD2 (5 bases each). Germline loops: CDR1 SGHTS, CDR2 YDEGEE. The CDR3 covers 15 residues. V shed 4 bases and J shed 1 base, with 15 bases lying between them. CDR3 in amino acids: CASSPGRDPSYEQYF. The DNA for the CDR3 is TGTGCCAGCAGCCCCGGACGGGACCCTTCCTACGAGCAGTACTTC. Complete variable domain (other parts from reference TRBV5-8 and TRBJ2-7): EAGVTQSPTHLIKTRGQQATLRCSPISGHTSVYWYQQALGLGLQFLLWYDEGEERNRGNFPPRFSGRQFPNYSSELNVNALELEDSALYLCASSPGRDPSYEQYFGPGTRLTVT.

By its share, this clonotype is medium-sized. The chain joins TRBV12-3 or TRBV12-4 to TRBJ2-3; the match to TRBD2 covers 14 bases. CDR3 length: 18 residues. The junction had 4 bases not matched to a gene; V was cut back by 2 bases and J by 0 bases. CDR3 in DNA: TGTGCCAGCAGTTTACGACTAGCGGGAGGGCGTAGCACAGATACGCAGTATTTT. It yields the protein CASSLRLAGGRSTDTQYF.

This clonotype rates as medium-sized. The chain couples TRBV12-3 or TRBV12-4 to TRBJ2-2; TRBD2 might be the D (6 bases). CDR3 length equals 14 residues. Trimming pared 0 bases from V and 9 bases from J, leaving 11 bases between. In DNA form, the CDR3 reads TGTGCCAGCAGTTTAGCTAGCGGTCCCTGGGAGCTGTTTTTT. It codes for CASSLASGPWELFF.

This clonotype is medium-sized (0.01 to 0.1%). V usage is TRBV30 and J usage is TRBJ1-5, with 9 bases lining up with TRBD1. The germline CDR1 and CDR2 sequences are GTSNPN and SVGIG (reference sequence). The ends lost 2 bases at V and 2 bases at J; junction bases unmatched: 1. The CDR3 contains 14 residues. The CDR3 DNA sequence: TGTGCCTGGAGTTGGACAGGGGGCAATCAGCCCCAGCATTTT. Translation gives CAWSWTGGNQPQHF. Full variable domain (outside the CDR3, taken from reference TRBV30 and TRBJ1-5): SQTIHQWPATLVQPVGSPLSLECTVEGTSNPNLYWYRQAAGRGLQLLFYSVGIGQISSEVPQNLSASRPQDRQFILSSKKLLLSDSGFYLCAWSWTGGNQPQHFGDGTRLSIL.

The V call is TRBV12-3 or TRBV12-4, the J call TRBJ2-3; D gene unclear. The CDR3 is made up of 14 amino acids. V was cut by 5 bases and J by 3 bases, with 12 bases left in between. CDR3 sequence (DNA): TGTGCCAGCAGTCCCGAACACCCAACAGATACGCAGTATTTT. Its translation: CASSPEHPTDTQYF.

This chain uses TRBV12-3 or TRBV12-4 with TRBJ1-4; 7 bases map to TRBD1. CDR3 length: 14 residues. After removal of 4 bases from V and 6 bases from J, the junction contained 5 bases not matched to a gene. The CDR3 here is CASSSGQTYEKLFF. The CDR3 region has the DNA TGTGCCAGCAGTTCGGGACAGACATATGAAAAACTGTTTTTT.